Described below is a single T cell receptor (beta chain) sequence and its context. Its antigen is undetermined. The data stem from a study of T cells after yellow fever vaccination. Study results and limitations: Secondary responses were weaker yet peaked faster, day 5 versus 15. High-abundance clonotypes from the bulk population could contaminate FACS-sorted repertoires.

Synthesis of TCR cDNA relied on 5'RACE template switching, which attached a universal primer site and UMIs. TCRdb passed the 5' RACE reads through MiXCR, listing each CDR3 protein once. The table lists 320,000 or so distinct CDR3 sequences, 7% to 9% of them singletons. J lost 3 bases, V lost 4 bases, and 9 bases had no gene match. This CDR3 comprises 16 residues. Per the germline V gene, CDR1 is KGHDR and CDR2 is SFDVKD. This sequence joins TRBV24-1 and TRBJ2-5; 8 positions agree with TRBD1. The source of this sequence is a man in his late teens or twenties who received the YFV17D yellow fever vaccine. The sequencing used PBMCs, collected about 41 days after the first yellow fever vaccination. The CDR3 region has the DNA TGTGCCACCAGTGACCGTTATGGACAGGGCGAAGAGACCCAGTACTTC. Translating gives CATSDRYGQGEETQYF.